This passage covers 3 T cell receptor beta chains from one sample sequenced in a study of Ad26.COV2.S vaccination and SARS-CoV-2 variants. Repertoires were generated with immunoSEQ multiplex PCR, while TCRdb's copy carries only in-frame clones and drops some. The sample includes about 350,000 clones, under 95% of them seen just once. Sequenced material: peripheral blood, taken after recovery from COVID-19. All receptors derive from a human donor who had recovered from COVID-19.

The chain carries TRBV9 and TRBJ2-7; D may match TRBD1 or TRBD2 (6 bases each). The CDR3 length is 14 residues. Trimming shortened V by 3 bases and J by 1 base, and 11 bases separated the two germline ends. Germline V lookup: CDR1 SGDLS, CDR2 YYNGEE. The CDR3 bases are TGTGCCAGCAGCGCCGCGGGACAATCCTACGAGCAGTACTTC. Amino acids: CASSAAGQSYEQYF.

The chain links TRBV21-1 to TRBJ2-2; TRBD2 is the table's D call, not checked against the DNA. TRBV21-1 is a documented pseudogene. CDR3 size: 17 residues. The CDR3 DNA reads TGTGCCAGCAGCAAAGGAGGGGGGACTAGTTTAGCCGGGGAGCTGTTTTTT. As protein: CASSKGGGTSLAGELFF.

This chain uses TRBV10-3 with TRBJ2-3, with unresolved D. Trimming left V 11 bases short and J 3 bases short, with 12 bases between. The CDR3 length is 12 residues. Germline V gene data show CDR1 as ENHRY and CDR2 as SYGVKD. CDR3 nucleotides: TGTGCCCACGGATGGGGAACAGATACGCAGTATTTT. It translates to CAHGWGTDTQYF.